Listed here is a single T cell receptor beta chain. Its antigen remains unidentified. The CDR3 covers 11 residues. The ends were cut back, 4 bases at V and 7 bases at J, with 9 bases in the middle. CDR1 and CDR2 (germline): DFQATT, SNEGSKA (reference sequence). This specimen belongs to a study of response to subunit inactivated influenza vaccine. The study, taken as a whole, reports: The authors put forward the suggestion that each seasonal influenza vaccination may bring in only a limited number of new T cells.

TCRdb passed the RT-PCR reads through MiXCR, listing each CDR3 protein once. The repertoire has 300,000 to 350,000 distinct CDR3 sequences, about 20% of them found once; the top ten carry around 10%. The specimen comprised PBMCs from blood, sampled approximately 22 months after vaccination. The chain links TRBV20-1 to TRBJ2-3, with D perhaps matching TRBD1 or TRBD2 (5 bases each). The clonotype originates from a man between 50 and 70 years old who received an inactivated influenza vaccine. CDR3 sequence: CSATPGHTQYF. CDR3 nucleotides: TGCAGTGCTACCCCGGGACATACGCAGTATTTT.